The 19 T cell receptor beta chains below come from one sample, sequenced in a study of spatial heterogeneity in lung cancer. Their antigen targets remain unknown. Time point given: sample taken at primary tumor resection. Points from the study as a whole: Tracking of tumor mutation counts was seen in expanded intratumoral alpha and beta TCR counts.

Each CDR3 protein gets one entry after TCRdb re-called the 5' RACE reads with MiXCR. The data show several thousand distinct CDR3 sequences, 25% to 30% seen once. The material sequenced was lung tumor tissue, taken at surgery. The receptor source for this set is a female donor with early-stage non-small cell lung cancer.

Judged by abundance, this clonotype is medium-sized (0.01 to 0.1%). The chain combines TRBV20-1 with TRBJ1-1; D unresolved. The CDR3 has 11 residues. Germline V lookup: CDR1 DFQATT, CDR2 SNEGSKA (reference sequence). Trimming stripped 7 bases from V and 1 base from J, with 7 bases between. As DNA, the CDR3 is TGCAGTGGAACACAGAACACTGAAGCTTTCTTT. This translates into CSGTQNTEAFF.

The chain has TRBV7-8 and TRBJ2-7, with 11 bases fitting TRBD2. The CDR3 has 19 residues. The V and J ends lost 1 base and 2 bases, in that order; junction bases with no gene match: 13. Germline-derived CDR1 and CDR2 are SGHVS and FQNEAQ. CDR3 DNA sequence: TGTGCCAGCAGCTTAGAACCTAGCGGGGGGCGCCTGGGAACCTACGAGCAGTACTTC. Amino acid sequence: CASSLEPSGGRLGTYEQYF.

The V and J genes are TRBV2 and TRBJ2-6; the match to TRBD1 covers 10 bases. J gave up 4 bases and V 5 bases, and 11 bases lay outside the gene matches. Germline lookup yields CDR1 SNHLY and CDR2 FYNNEI. The CDR3 is 18 residues long. The CDR3, as DNA: TGTGCCAGCAGTCCCGGGACAGGGGTCTCTTCAGGGGCCAACGTCCTGACTTTC. Amino acids: CASSPGTGVSSGANVLTF.

Within the sample, this clonotype is medium-sized. In DNA, the CDR3 is TGTGGCCCCCCAGGGGATGACACTGAAGCTTTCTTT. This encodes CGPPGDDTEAFF. The rearrangement links TRBV7-2 to TRBJ1-1, with D tentatively TRBD1 (6 bases). The CDR3 has 12 residues. Germline V gives CDR1 SGHTA, CDR2 FQGNSA. Full variable domain (remainder filled in from reference TRBV7-2 and TRBJ1-1): GAGVSQSPSNKVTEKGKDVELRCDPISGHTALYWYRQSLGQGLEFLIYFQGNSAPDKSGLPSDRFSAERTGGSVSTLTIQRTQQEDSAVYLCGPPGDDTEAFFGQGTRLTVV.

The rearrangement uses TRBV12-3 or TRBV12-4 and TRBJ2-7; 8 bases are shared with TRBD1. V lost 0 bases to trimming and J lost 0 bases; unmatched junction nucleotides: 7. CDR3 length equals 17 residues. The CDR3 coding sequence is TGTGCCAGCAGTTTAGCGCGTCGGACAGGGCCCTCCTACGAGCAGTACTTC. Protein sequence: CASSLARRTGPSYEQYF.

The chain links TRBV7-6 to TRBJ2-7; 8 nucleotides align to TRBD2. J lost 5 bases, V lost 6 bases, and 6 bases had no gene match. CDR3 length: 13 residues. The germline gives CDR1 SGHVS, CDR2 FNYEAQ. CDR3 bases: TGTGCCAGCAGGCCCGGGGGGGCCCACGAGCAGTACTTC. Residues: CASRPGGAHEQYF.

This clonotype was recorded many times. V and J are TRBV29-1 and TRBJ2-7; 7 positions match TRBD2. Germline values: CDR1 SQVTM, CDR2 ANQGSEA. V dropped 4 bases and J dropped 4; count of bases not matched to a gene: 7. CDR3 length: 13 residues. The CDR3 DNA reads as TGCAGCGTTGTTTTGGCGGGAGAGTACGAGCAGTACTTC. This encodes CSVVLAGEYEQYF.

The chain combines TRBV6-2 or TRBV6-3 with TRBJ2-5, with D hard to call. Germline CDR1 reads MNHEY; CDR2 reads SVGEGT. Trimming pared 2 bases from V and 1 base from J, leaving 11 bases between. CDR3 length: 15 amino acids. For the CDR3, the DNA is TGTGCCAGCAGTTACAGAGACACCATCCAAGAGACCCAGTACTTC. Translating it yields CASSYRDTIQETQYF.

This sequence joins TRBV7-9 and TRBJ2-3; 7 positions match TRBD2. The CDR3 contains 13 residues. Looked up from germline, CDR1 is SEHNR and CDR2 is FQNEAQ (reference sequence). J lost 11 bases, V lost 6 bases, and 11 bases had no gene match. The chain's CDR3 is CASRYTSDLGQYF. As DNA, the CDR3 is TGTGCCAGCAGATATACTAGCGACTTGGGGCAGTATTTT.

This clonotype appeared many times. The CDR3 protein is CATQAGRWYNEQFF. The CDR3 DNA follows: TGTGCCACTCAGGCCGGGAGGTGGTACAATGAGCAGTTCTTC. This chain joins TRBV6-6 and TRBJ2-1; 7 bases match TRBD2. There are 14 residues in the CDR3. J lost 4 bases, V lost 10 bases, and 10 bases had no gene match. The germline V gene has CDR1 MNHNY and CDR2 SVGAGI (reference sequence).

This clonotype was detected only a few times. The chain's CDR3 is CASSSSTDTEAFF. As DNA, the CDR3 is TGTGCCAGCTCATCCTCCACGGACACTGAAGCTTTCTTT. This sequence joins TRBV18 and TRBJ1-1; D remains unclear. The germline gives CDR1 KGHSH, CDR2 LQKENI. This CDR3 region has 13 residues. V lost 5 bases and J 3 bases, leaving 10 bases between the germline ends.

This clonotype was detected ten times or more. This rearrangement joins TRBV12-3 or TRBV12-4 to TRBJ1-1; D uncertain. This CDR3 has 15 amino acids. V dropped 8 bases and J dropped 0 bases, with 16 bases sitting between them. CDR3 protein: CASRYGNLMNTEAFF. The CDR3 bases are TGTGCCAGCCGCTACGGGAACCTCATGAACACTGAAGCTTTCTTT.

The V call is TRBV12-3 or TRBV12-4, the J call TRBJ2-1; 8 bases align to TRBD1. The CDR3 consists of 15 residues. Losses at the gene ends were 6 bases for V and 0 bases for J; bases not matched to a gene: 4. CDR3 in DNA: TGTGCCAGCAGCCTCACAGGGGGCTCCTACAATGAGCAGTTCTTC. It specifies CASSLTGGSYNEQFF.

This clonotype was observed a few times. The chain recombines TRBV2 with TRBJ2-1; 15 nucleotides align to TRBD2. This CDR3 contains 16 residues. Germline V lookup: CDR1 SNHLY, CDR2 FYNNEI. The V gene end was trimmed by 5 bases and the J gene end by 7 bases; junction bases not matched to a gene: 6. The CDR3: CASSMGLAGGENEQFF. CDR3 sequence (DNA): TGTGCCAGCAGTATGGGACTAGCGGGAGGAGAAAATGAGCAGTTCTTC.

V gene TRBV7-9 combines with J gene TRBJ2-2, with D perhaps matching TRBD1 or TRBD2 (5 bases each). V was clipped by 7 bases and J by 2 bases, with 17 bases between them. CDR3 length: 16 amino acids. Germline V CDR1 and CDR2: SEHNR, FQNEAQ (reference sequence). CDR3 sequence reads: CASTKGPRINTGELFF. CDR3 nucleotides: TGTGCCAGCACCAAGGGACCCAGGATAAACACCGGGGAGCTGTTTTTT.

This chain links TRBV28 with TRBJ2-2; 12 bases are shared with TRBD2. This CDR3 has 16 amino acids. Losses at the gene ends were 4 bases for V and 6 bases for J; bases not matched to a gene: 6. Germline assignment: CDR1 MDHEN and CDR2 SYDVKM. The CDR3 sequence is CASSYLAGGQPGELFF. CDR3 in DNA: TGTGCCAGCAGTTATCTAGCGGGAGGGCAGCCCGGGGAGCTGTTTTTT.

This clonotype came up a few times. V and J are TRBV27 and TRBJ2-7; D uncertain. The CDR3 is 13 residues long. CDR1 is MNHEY, CDR2 SMNVEV, per germline (reference sequence). With 3 bases removed from V and 2 bases from J, the gap between germline ends came to 8 bases. The chain's CDR3 is CASSFGLTYEQYF. CDR3 in DNA: TGTGCCAGCAGTTTCGGTCTGACCTACGAGCAGTACTTC.

This clonotype was detected a few times. The chain recombines TRBV7-9 with TRBJ2-7, with D maybe TRBD2 (6 bases). CDR1 and CDR2 from the germline V gene are SEHNR and FQNEAQ (reference sequence). Trimming stripped 1 base from V and 6 bases from J, with 7 bases between. This CDR3 contains 12 residues. As DNA, the CDR3 is TGTGCCAGCAGCTTAGGGAGGGGCGAGCAGTACTTC. It yields the protein CASSLGRGEQYF.

The chain links TRBV18 to TRBJ2-3, with 9 bases matching TRBD2. Germline values: CDR1 KGHSH, CDR2 LQKENI. V shed 4 bases, J shed 3 bases, and the junction held 5 bases outside the gene matches. The CDR3 totals 15 residues. The CDR3 bases are TGTGCCAGCTCACTAGCGGGAGTTGGGACAGATACGCAGTATTTT. Its protein product is CASSLAGVGTDTQYF.